Below, 13 T cell receptor beta chains from the same sample are listed, as sequenced in a study of Ad26.COV2.S vaccination and SARS-CoV-2 variants (dated by TCRdb to the early 2020s). Sample time point, as interpreted from the label and publication: individuals recovered from natural SARS-CoV-2 infection. Library preparation employed the immunoSEQ multiplex PCR assay. TCRdb obtained this table from immuneACCESS and retained in-frame rearrangements with V and J assigned. These tables miss some clones; where compared with another copy, unresolved V genes account for less than half of the shortfall, and the remainder is unexplained. The sample yields just over 350,000 clones; about 90% were counted once. The ten largest clones add up to 3.9% of the sample. The sequencing used peripheral blood, collected after recovery from COVID-19. Every receptor here comes from a human donor who had recovered from COVID-19.

The chain couples TRBV6-5 to TRBJ1-5; D not certain. Trimming shortened V by 8 bases and J by 0 bases, and 14 bases separated the two germline ends. Germline V gene lookup returns CDR1 MNHEY and CDR2 SVGAGI. The CDR3 extends over 15 amino acids. The CDR3 nucleotides are TGTGCCAGCCTTGAGTCAGCGAATAGCAATCAGCCCCAGCATTTT. It translates to CASLESANSNQPQHF.

J is TRBJ1-1 and V is TRBV12-5; D call uncertain. V was shortened by 4 bases and J by 10 bases, with 10 bases between the two germline ends. In germline, CDR1 is LGHNT, CDR2 FRNRAP. The CDR3 has 11 residues. CDR3 bases: TGTGCTAGTGGTTGGTCGGACGTAGCTTTCTTT. Amino acid sequence: CASGWSDVAFF.

The chain recombines TRBV4-1 with TRBJ2-7; D is possibly TRBD1 or TRBD2 (6 bases each). V lost 0 bases and J 2 bases, leaving 14 bases between the germline ends. The CDR3 is made up of 16 amino acids. The germline V gene encodes CDR1 MGHRA and CDR2 YSYEKL. The DNA of the CDR3 is TGCGCCAGCAGCCAAGATCGGGGGCAGGGAGCCTACGAGCAGTACTTC. It encodes CASSQDRGQGAYEQYF.

The gene calls are TRBV7-6 and TRBJ2-2, with 8 bases that match TRBD1. CDR1 SGHVS and CDR2 FNYEAQ come from the germline V gene. CDR3 size: 18 residues. After removal of 2 bases from V and 1 base from J, the junction contained 9 bases not matched to a gene. The CDR3 sequence is CASSLITGTGMNTGELFF. The CDR3 DNA sequence: TGTGCCAGCAGCTTAATTACCGGGACAGGAATGAACACCGGGGAGCTGTTTTTT.

This chain links TRBV19 with TRBJ1-2; TRBD1 matches at 9 bases. Germline CDR1 reads LNHDA; CDR2 reads SQIVND (reference sequence). V dropped 6 bases and J dropped 8; count of bases not matched to a gene: 7. This CDR3 has 13 amino acids. This CDR3 is CASRPGQGPGYTF. The CDR3, as DNA: TGTGCCAGTAGACCGGGACAGGGCCCGGGCTACACCTTC.

The rearrangement links TRBV15 to TRBJ1-5; D remains unclear. V lost 0 bases to trimming and J lost 1 base, with 13 bases between them. There are 17 residues in the CDR3. CDR1 is LNHNV and CDR2 is YYDKDF in the germline V gene (reference sequence). The CDR3 here is CATSRDLFLGSNQPQHF. The CDR3 DNA sequence: TGTGCCACCAGCAGAGATCTTTTTCTGGGAAGCAATCAGCCCCAGCATTTT.

The chain employs TRBV7-9 and TRBJ2-5; D remains ambiguous. Germline lookup yields CDR1 SEHNR and CDR2 FQNEAQ (reference sequence). The CDR3 extends over 16 amino acids. V gave up 4 bases and J gave up 0 bases, with 15 bases separating them. CDR3 region: CASSSPPGMYQETQYF. For the CDR3, the DNA is TGTGCCAGCAGCTCTCCCCCAGGAATGTACCAAGAGACCCAGTACTTC.

This chain connects TRBV2 to TRBJ2-7, with TRBD2 matching over 12 bases. The CDR3 covers 17 residues. The V gene's germline CDR1 is SNHLY and CDR2 FYNNEI. V lost 7 bases to trimming and J lost 1 base; unmatched junction nucleotides: 11. For the CDR3, the DNA is TGTGCCAGCACCTCGACTAGCGGGGGAGGTAGGTCCTACGAGCAGTACTTC. Protein sequence: CASTSTSGGGRSYEQYF.

The chain joins TRBV10-1 to TRBJ2-1; 12 bases line up with TRBD1. CDR3 length: 15 residues. Trimming removed 4 bases from V and 9 bases from J; junction bases left unmatched: 7. Germline V gene lookup returns CDR1 WNHNN and CDR2 SYGVQD (reference sequence). The CDR3 here is CASSGPGTGGGEQFF. The CDR3 bases are TGCGCCAGCAGTGGCCCCGGGACAGGGGGCGGTGAGCAGTTCTTC.

The chain joins TRBV13 to TRBJ1-2, with TRBD1 identical over 8 bases. V lost 4 bases to trimming and J lost 6 bases; unmatched junction nucleotides: 7. Germline V lookup: CDR1 PRHDT, CDR2 FYEKMQ (reference sequence). The CDR3 has 14 amino acids. The CDR3 spells CASSSRQGQDGYTF. CDR3 nucleotides: TGTGCCAGCAGCTCTAGACAGGGGCAAGATGGCTACACCTTC.

The chain has TRBV7-9 and TRBJ2-1, with D maybe TRBD2 (6 bases). Germline V CDR1 and CDR2: SEHNR, FQNEAQ (reference sequence). Trimming pared 3 bases from V and 4 bases from J, leaving 22 bases between. The CDR3 length is 18 residues. In DNA, the CDR3 is TGTGCCAGCAGCTTGAGGGGTGGGGCGCCCGCGGGGTACAATGAGCAGTTCTTC. Translating gives CASSLRGGAPAGYNEQFF.

The rearrangement uses TRBV29-1 and TRBJ1-5, with 7 bases that match TRBD1. The germline gives CDR1 SQVTM, CDR2 ANQGSEA. The CDR3 totals 14 residues. With 7 bases clipped from V and 4 bases from J, the junction kept 10 bases outside the gene matches. The CDR3 bases are TGCAGCGCTGGACCACAGGGGACAAATCAGCCCCAGCATTTT. It is translated as CSAGPQGTNQPQHF.

V gene TRBV14 combines with J gene TRBJ1-1; D remains unclear. The germline gives CDR1 SGHDN, CDR2 FVKESK. This CDR3 is built from 13 residues. V lost 1 base, J lost 7 bases, and 10 bases lay in between. CDR3 loop: CASSQVPVLEAFF. For the CDR3, the DNA is TGTGCCAGCAGCCAAGTGCCGGTACTTGAAGCTTTCTTT.